Sequencing of this T cell receptor (beta chain) was carried out in a study of blood T cell repertoires in COVID-19. Repertoires were generated with immunoSEQ multiplex PCR, while TCRdb's copy carries only in-frame clones and drops some. The top ten clones hold about 2.2% of a sample with over 250,000 clones, approximately 91% of them seen once. V shed 3 bases and J 7 bases; nucleotides not matched to a gene: 5. Germline CDR1 is MRHNA and CDR2 is SNTAGT. The CDR3 has 13 residues. The receptor was derived from a woman aged 30 to 39 with COVID-19, enrolled during active disease. Sequenced sample: peripheral blood. The V gene is TRBV6-4, the J gene TRBJ1-2, with 7 bases that match TRBD1. The CDR3 sequence is CASSDRDRGGYTF. The CDR3 coding sequence is TGTGCCAGCAGTGATAGGGACAGAGGTGGCTACACCTTC.